The rows below give T cell receptor beta chains drawn from one sample of a study of spatial heterogeneity in lung cancer. TCRdb analysed the 5' RACE reads with MiXCR anew, one entry per CDR3 protein. The sample lists about 13,000 distinct CDR3 sequences; 4.5% to 5.5% were seen once. Sample: lung tumor tissue, taken at surgery. The receptors here all came from a male donor with early-stage non-small cell lung cancer. Each CDR3 is given with its conserved first and last residue. The D gene is left open where the match is weak. Clone size is shown for a subset of rows, as once, few, many or a class of expanded clone.

TRBV6-2/TRBV6-3	many	.	TRBJ2-1	15	TGTGCCAGCAGCCGCGCAGGGCAGTCCTACAATGAGCAGTTCTTC	CASSRAGQSYNEQFF
TRBV9	many	.	TRBJ2-2	13	TGTGCCAGCAGCGTAGCCGAACCCGGGGAGCTGTTTTTT	CASSVAEPGELFF
TRBV28	.	.	TRBJ2-7	13	TGTGCCACCCTTCCAGGGGCTTCCTACGAGCAGTACTTC	CATLPGASYEQYF
TRBV7-9	many	.	TRBJ2-4	15	TGTGCCAGCAGCGTGTACCGGGCCGCCAAAAACATTCAGTACTTC	CASSVYRAAKNIQYF
TRBV6-1	many	TRBD1	TRBJ1-4	15	TGTGCCAGCAGTGTGGGACAGGCTCTCATCGGGAAACTGTTTTTT	CASSVGQALIGKLFF
TRBV4-2	.	.	TRBJ2-7	14	TGTGCCAGCAGCCAAGAAGCGTACTCATACGAGCAGTACTTC	CASSQEAYSYEQYF
TRBV2	many	.	TRBJ2-2	16	TGTGCCAGCCGCTGGAGACGCAACCCGAACACCGGGGAGCTGTTTTTT	CASRWRRNPNTGELFF
TRBV5-1	many	.	TRBJ2-3	16	TGCGCCAGCAGCTTGGGTCTGGGGGGCGGCACAGATACGCAGTATTTT	CASSLGLGGGTDTQYF
TRBV7-2	many	.	TRBJ2-5	15	TGTGCCAGCAGCTTATTGGGGGGTCTGAGTGTGACCCAGTACTTC	CASSLLGGLSVTQYF
TRBV6-2/TRBV6-3	many	.	TRBJ2-2	13	TGTGCCAGCAGTTCGAGGCACACCGGGGAGCTGTTTTTT	CASSSRHTGELFF
TRBV7-2	many	TRBD1	TRBJ1-2	14	TGTGCCAGCAGCTTTAGGAGACAGGGATATGGCTACACCTTC	CASSFRRQGYGYTF
TRBV28	large	.	TRBJ1-2	18	TGTGCCAGCAGTTTAAGGGGGAGCCTCAGGGAGGGGTACTATGGCTACACCTTC	CASSLRGSLREGYYGYTF
TRBV12-3/TRBV12-4	.	.	TRBJ2-1	15	TGTGCCAGCAGTTTGGAGTCGGGAGACTACAATGAGCAGTTCTTC	CASSLESGDYNEQFF
TRBV2	many	.	TRBJ1-6	14	TGTGCCAGCACGAATTGGGGCGAGGGATCACCCCTCCACTTT	CASTNWGEGSPLHF
TRBV6-2/TRBV6-3	many	TRBD1	TRBJ2-1	14	TGTGCCAGCAGTTACTCAGGGGGCGGCTATGAGCAGTTCTTC	CASSYSGGGYEQFF
TRBV5-1	many	TRBD1	TRBJ2-2	17	TGCGCCAGCAGCTTGCGAGGACAGGGTCTTAGAACCGGGGAGCTGTTTTTT	CASSLRGQGLRTGELFF
TRBV7-2	medium-sized	TRBD1	TRBJ1-2	14	TGTGCCAGCAGCATTGGACAGGGCGGCTATGGCTACACCTTC	CASSIGQGGYGYTF
TRBV21-1	many	.	TRBJ2-5	13	TGTGCCAGCAGCAAGGTAGTAGAGCGGACCCAGTACTTC	CASSKVVERTQYF
TRBV20-1	.	.	TRBJ2-3	13	TGCAGTGCTAGCTTCAGGCTGGCAGATACGCAGTATTTT	CSASFRLADTQYF
TRBV20-1	many	.	TRBJ2-2	16	TGCAGTGCTAGAGGTCCCCGGGGGAGGAACACCGGGGAGCTGTTTTTT	CSARGPRGRNTGELFF
TRBV4-1	many	TRBD2	TRBJ2-5	16	TGCGCCAGCAGCCAAGACCTGGGACTAGCGGGGGGGTCCCAGTACTTC	CASSQDLGLAGGSQYF
TRBV2	many	.	TRBJ2-5	14	TGTGCCAGCAGTGCCCGGACAGACCAAGAGACCCAGTACTTC	CASSARTDQETQYF
TRBV7-2	many	TRBD1	TRBJ2-5	15	TGTGCCAGCAGCCCAGACAGGGCCGCCCAAGAGACCCAGTACTTC	CASSPDRAAQETQYF
TRBV28	medium-sized	TRBD1	TRBJ2-5	13	TGTGCCAGCAGTTTACAGGGGGCTGAGACCCAGTACTTC	CASSLQGAETQYF
TRBV20-1	many	.	TRBJ2-5	14	TGCAGTGCTAGAGGGCACAAGGGGCTAAAGACCCAGTACTTC	CSARGHKGLKTQYF
TRBV7-9	many	TRBD1	TRBJ2-7	13	TGTGCCAGCAGCTTATACGACAGGGGGCAGGCCGACTTC	CASSLYDRGQADF
TRBV20-1	.	.	TRBJ2-5	15	TGCAGTGCTAGTACTCCGTCTGGGGAAGGGGGGACCCAGTACTTC	CSASTPSGEGGTQYF
TRBV4-2	many	.	TRBJ2-2	17	TGTGCCAGCAGCCAAGAGACGGCGCATTTAAACACCGGGGAGCTGTTTTTT	CASSQETAHLNTGELFF
TRBV20-1	medium-sized	.	TRBJ2-3	14	TGCAGTGCTAGAGATCAGGGTGGATCAGATACGCAGTATTTT	CSARDQGGSDTQYF
TRBV27	.	.	TRBJ2-7	14	TGTGCCAGCAGTTTACGGCAGGGGCCCTACGAGCAGTACTTC	CASSLRQGPYEQYF
TRBV10-1	many	.	TRBJ2-1	11	TGCGCCAGCAGAGGAGACAATGAGCAGTTCTTC	CASRGDNEQFF
TRBV30	many	.	TRBJ1-1	13	TGTGCCTGGAGTGAGATGACAGGCACTGAAGCTTTCTTT	CAWSEMTGTEAFF
TRBV12-3/TRBV12-4	few	.	TRBJ1-2	12	TGTGCCAGCAGTACACAGGGTTCTGGCTACACCTTC	CASSTQGSGYTF
TRBV20-1	many	.	TRBJ1-5	13	TGCAGTGCCCGGGGGGGCTTCGATCAGCCCCAGCATTTT	CSARGGFDQPQHF
TRBV6-1	many	TRBD2	TRBJ2-3	16	TGTGCCAGCAGTGAACGGGTAGCGGGGGGGAGCGATACGCAGTATTTT	CASSERVAGGSDTQYF
TRBV5-1	many	.	TRBJ1-5	14	TGCGCCAGCAGCTTGGGCGGGTGGCGGCAGCCCCAGCATTTT	CASSLGGWRQPQHF
TRBV3-1	many	.	TRBJ2-5	15	TGTGCCAGCAGCCTCGGCGCCGGGCACCAAGAGACCCAGTACTTC	CASSLGAGHQETQYF
TRBV28	many	TRBD1	TRBJ2-7	15	TGTGCCAGCAGTTCCCGGGGACAGACTTCCTACGAGCAGTACTTC	CASSSRGQTSYEQYF
TRBV19	many	.	TRBJ1-5	13	TGTGCCAGTACCCAGTCCGGGAATCAGCCCCAGCATTTT	CASTQSGNQPQHF
TRBV2	many	.	TRBJ2-3	14	TGTGCCAGCAGTGCTGAGTCCCTCGCAGATACGCAGTATTTT	CASSAESLADTQYF
TRBV4-3	many	.	TRBJ1-4	15	TGCGCCAGCAGGAGGACGCCTGCAACTAATGAAAAACTGTTTTTT	CASRRTPATNEKLFF
TRBV28	.	TRBD1	TRBJ1-5	15	TGTGCCAGCAGTTTTCGACAGGGGGGCCATCAGCCCCAGCATTTT	CASSFRQGGHQPQHF
TRBV5-1	many	.	TRBJ2-7	14	TGCGCCAGCAGCTTGGAGGGAGCCTACTACGAGCAGTACTTC	CASSLEGAYYEQYF
TRBV7-2	many	.	TRBJ2-4	15	TGTGCCAGCAGCCTCGACAGCGCCGGAAGGGACATTCAGTACTTC	CASSLDSAGRDIQYF
TRBV6-5	many	TRBD1	TRBJ2-3	16	TGTGCCAGCAGTTACTCTAGGAGACAGGGTCAAGATACGCAGTATTTT	CASSYSRRQGQDTQYF
TRBV7-2	.	.	TRBJ1-1	13	TGTGCCAGCAGCTTCATCACGAACACTGAAGCTTTCTTT	CASSFITNTEAFF
TRBV6-1	many	.	TRBJ2-3	16	TGTGCCAGCAGTGAAGACAAGTACCCTAGCACAGATACGCAGTATTTT	CASSEDKYPSTDTQYF
TRBV20-1	many	TRBD1	TRBJ1-2	12	TGCAGTGCTAGACAGGGGGCGTCGGGCTACACCTTC	CSARQGASGYTF
TRBV4-3	.	TRBD2	TRBJ2-7	17	TGCGCCAGCAGCCAAGAACTAGCGGGACTCCTAAATCTGGAGCAGTACTTC	CASSQELAGLLNLEQYF
TRBV6-2/TRBV6-3	many	TRBD1	TRBJ2-5	13	TGTGCCAGCAAGGTGACAGGGGATGAGACCCAGTACTTC	CASKVTGDETQYF
TRBV5-1	.	.	TRBJ1-6	15	TGCGCCAGCAGTATACGGCCTTCATTGGATTCACCCCTCCACTTT	CASSIRPSLDSPLHF
TRBV7-9	many	.	TRBJ2-5	13	TGTGCCAGCAGCCCTGAAGATGTTCCGACCCAGTACTTC	CASSPEDVPTQYF
TRBV3-1	few	TRBD2	TRBJ2-7	15	TGTGCCAGCAGGCGGTCTAGCGGGGTCGGGTACGAGCAGTACTTC	CASRRSSGVGYEQYF
TRBV5-1	many	.	TRBJ1-6	12	TGCGCCAGCAGCTTGGTTGATTCACCCCTCCACTTT	CASSLVDSPLHF